The 32 T cell receptor beta chains listed next were all sequenced from one sample in a study of blood T cell repertoires in COVID-19. TCRdb's table, derived via immunoSEQ multiplex PCR, lists solely in-frame clones and lacks some. The sample lists about 64,000 clones; about 79% were seen once. Sequencing was performed on peripheral blood. Receptor source: a woman aged 55-75 years with acute or convalescent COVID-19.

This chain uses TRBV5-1 with TRBJ2-2; 7 nucleotides align to TRBD2. The CDR3 covers 16 residues. Germline assignment: CDR1 SGHRS and CDR2 YFSETQ. With V trimmed by 4 bases and J by 4 bases, 10 bases remained unmatched. CDR3 sequence reads: CASSPPRAGSTGELFF. The CDR3 region has the DNA TGCGCCAGCAGCCCCCCCCGAGCGGGGAGCACCGGGGAGCTGTTTTTT.

This clone appeared a single time. The genes are TRBV3-1 (or the pseudogene TRBV3-2) and TRBJ2-2; 9 positions agree with TRBD1. The CDR3 consists of 15 residues. The germline V gene has CDR1 LGHDT and CDR2 YNNKEL (reference sequence). With 4 bases clipped from V and 4 bases from J, the junction kept 4 bases outside the gene matches. The CDR3 region has the DNA TGTGCCAGCAGCCCACAGGGGGCCAGCACCGGGGAGCTGTTTTTT. Translating gives CASSPQGASTGELFF.

The rearrangement joins TRBV11-2 to TRBJ1-1; TRBD1 matches at 9 bases. V was pared by 6 bases and J by 6 bases, with 5 bases of the junction left unmatched. Germline CDR1 is SGHAT and CDR2 is FQNNGV. The CDR3 totals 13 residues. The CDR3 loop is CASRGDREAEAFF. CDR3 DNA: TGTGCCAGCAGAGGGGACAGGGAGGCTGAAGCTTTCTTT.

This clone was detected a few times. This chain uses TRBV19 with TRBJ2-3, with TRBD1 matching over 7 bases. The CDR3 is 13 amino acids. The junction had 4 bases not matched to a gene; V was cut back by 8 bases and J by 2 bases. The germline gives CDR1 LNHDA, CDR2 SQIVND (reference sequence). The DNA for the CDR3 is TGTGCCAGTTCCCAGGGGGACACAGATACGCAGTATTTT. This encodes CASSQGDTDTQYF.

The genes are TRBV5-1 and TRBJ2-1, with D tentatively TRBD2 (6 bases). CDR1 SGHRS and CDR2 YFSETQ come from the germline V gene. Trimming took off 0 bases at V and 6 bases at J, with 7 bases between the two ends. The CDR3 covers 13 residues. The CDR3 spells CASSLAGGNEQFF. The CDR3 nucleotides are TGCGCCAGCAGCTTGGCCGGGGGCAATGAGCAGTTCTTC.

The chain has TRBV5-1 and TRBJ1-1; D gene unclear. V was trimmed by 0 bases and J by 4 bases, leaving 10 bases between them. The CDR3 extends over 14 amino acids. Germline V gene sequence: CDR1 SGHRS, CDR2 YFSETQ. The CDR3, as DNA: TGCGCCAGCAGCTTGGGTTCAATGTCCACTGAAGCTTTCTTT. Its protein is CASSLGSMSTEAFF.

The chain joins TRBV19 to TRBJ1-1; 9 bases map to TRBD1. CDR1 LNHDA and CDR2 SQIVND come from the germline V gene (reference sequence). Germline trimming cut 3 bases from V and 4 bases from J; bases unmatched to any gene: 0. This CDR3 region has 13 residues. The CDR3 reads CASSMDRGTEAFF. DNA for the CDR3: TGTGCCAGTAGTATGGACAGGGGCACTGAAGCTTTCTTT. Filled out from reference TRBV19 and TRBJ1-1, the complete variable domain reads DGGITQSPKYLFRKEGQNVTLSCEQNLNHDAMYWYRQDPGQGLRLIYYSQIVNDFQKGDIAEGYSVSREKKESFPLTVTSAQKNPTAFYLCASSMDRGTEAFFGQGTRLTVV.

This chain connects TRBV3-1 (or the pseudogene TRBV3-2) to TRBJ2-1, with TRBD2 matching over 9 bases. The CDR3 totals 17 residues. V lost 0 bases, J lost 8 bases, and 11 bases stayed unmatched. The germline V gene has CDR1 LGHDT and CDR2 YNNKEL (reference sequence). CDR3 protein: CASSQDGRASGVDEQFF. CDR3 bases: TGTGCCAGCAGCCAAGACGGCCGCGCTAGCGGGGTCGATGAGCAGTTCTTC.

This rearrangement joins TRBV5-1 to TRBJ1-1; tentative D call: TRBD1 (6 bases). The CDR3 runs 15 residues. Trimming removed 4 bases from V and 1 base from J, with 14 bases in between. The germline gives CDR1 SGHRS, CDR2 YFSETQ. CDR3 bases: TGCGCCAGCAGCCCGGGAGGGACAACGAACACTGAAGCTTTCTTT. This translates into CASSPGGTTNTEAFF.

This clone was picked up one time. The V gene is TRBV6-5, the J gene TRBJ1-5, with TRBD1 identical over 10 bases. The CDR3 runs to 15 residues. With 6 bases clipped from V and 3 bases from J, the junction kept 5 bases outside the gene matches. CDR1 is MNHEY, CDR2 SVGAGI, per germline. The CDR3 sequence is CASRAGTGDNQPQHF. DNA for the CDR3: TGTGCCAGCAGAGCCGGGACAGGGGACAATCAGCCCCAGCATTTT.

In its sample, this clone was seen once. The chain couples TRBV3-1 (or the pseudogene TRBV3-2) to TRBJ2-5; TRBD2 matches at 7 bases. Per the germline V gene, CDR1 is LGHDT and CDR2 is YNNKEL (reference sequence). The J segment lost 4 bases and the V segment lost 1 base, leaving 3 bases of the junction unmatched. The CDR3 loop spans 14 amino acids. CDR3 residues: CASSQGTGGETQYF. The CDR3 region has the DNA TGTGCCAGCAGCCAAGGGACGGGGGGAGAGACCCAGTACTTC.

This chain connects TRBV28 to TRBJ2-7, with D possibly being TRBD2 (5 bases). The CDR3 extends over 15 amino acids. V was trimmed by 4 bases and J by 4 bases, leaving 17 bases between them. From germline, CDR1 is MDHEN and CDR2 SYDVKM. The CDR3 coding sequence is TGTGCCAGCAGTTGGATAGGAGGATCGGCGTACGAGCAGTACTTC. Its protein product is CASSWIGGSAYEQYF.

This sequence joins TRBV27 and TRBJ2-7, with TRBD1 matching 10 bases. Germline CDR1 is MNHEY and CDR2 is SMNVEV (reference sequence). The V and J ends lost 4 bases and 5 bases, in that order; junction bases with no gene match: 8. This CDR3 has 15 amino acids. The CDR3 loop is CASSSGQGSPDEQYF. CDR3 nucleotide sequence: TGTGCCAGCAGTTCGGGACAGGGGAGTCCGGACGAGCAGTACTTC.

The rearrangement uses TRBV5-1 and TRBJ1-2; 8 bases agree with TRBD1. The CDR3 is 13 residues long. V dropped 4 bases and J dropped 6; count of bases not matched to a gene: 5. Germline V gene sequence: CDR1 SGHRS, CDR2 YFSETQ. This chain's CDR3 is CASSADRVNGYTF. CDR3 nucleotide sequence: TGCGCCAGCAGCGCGGACAGGGTGAATGGCTACACCTTC. Filled out from reference TRBV5-1 and TRBJ1-2, the complete variable domain reads KAGVTQTPRYLIKTRGQQVTLSCSPISGHRSVSWYQQTPGQGLQFLFEYFSETQRNKGNFPGRFSGRQFSNSRSEMNVSTLELGDSALYLCASSADRVNGYTFGSGTRLTVV.

This sequence joins TRBV9 and TRBJ2-1; D not certain. V lost 0 bases to trimming and J lost 3 bases, with 7 bases between them. Germline lookup yields CDR1 SGDLS and CDR2 YYNGEE. The CDR3 is 14 amino acids. The CDR3 reads CASSVAGNYNEQFF. For the CDR3, the DNA is TGTGCCAGCAGCGTAGCAGGTAACTACAATGAGCAGTTCTTC.

The chain joins TRBV6-6 to TRBJ1-1, with TRBD1 matching 7 bases. This CDR3 region has 14 residues. In germline, CDR1 is MNHNY, CDR2 SVGAGI (reference sequence). Unmatched junction bases numbered 3, after V lost 4 bases and J lost 1 base. For the CDR3, the DNA is TGTGCCAGCAGTTTCGGACAGGCGAACACTGAAGCTTTCTTT. Translation: CASSFGQANTEAFF.

The V and J genes are TRBV5-1 and TRBJ2-5; tentatively, D is TRBD1 (5 bases). The germline V and J ends were trimmed by 7 bases and 5 bases, with 15 bases remaining between them. CDR1 and CDR2 from the germline V gene are SGHRS and YFSETQ. The CDR3 extends over 13 amino acids. CDR3 sequence reads: CASSQGSGETQYF. For the CDR3, the DNA is TGCGCCAGCTCCCAGGGAAGTGGGGAGACCCAGTACTTC. Variable domain in full (rest from reference TRBV5-1 and TRBJ2-5): KAGVTQTPRYLIKTRGQQVTLSCSPISGHRSVSWYQQTPGQGLQFLFEYFSETQRNKGNFPGRFSGRQFSNSRSEMNVSTLELGDSALYLCASSQGSGETQYFGPGTRLLVL.

The chain uses TRBV6-2 or TRBV6-3 and TRBJ2-4, with 8 bases identical to TRBD1. The CDR3 runs 15 residues. Trimming removed 6 bases from V and 15 bases from J; junction bases left unmatched: 19. Germline V gene data show CDR1 as MNHEY and CDR2 as SVGEGT. The CDR3: CASSRPGRGRISLYF. The CDR3 nucleotides are TGTGCCAGCAGCCGGCCGGGCAGGGGGCGTATAAGTTTGTACTTC.

This clone was recorded a few times. The rearrangement links TRBV7-9 to TRBJ2-1, with 13 nucleotides matching TRBD2. The trim removed 1 base at V and 7 bases at J, leaving 10 bases unmatched. CDR3 length: 18 residues. The germline V gene has CDR1 SEHNR and CDR2 FQNEAQ (reference sequence). The CDR3 coding sequence is TGTGCCAGCAGCTTAGTAGGACTAGCGGGGGCCCCTCGGAATGAGCAGTTCTTC. This sequence encodes CASSLVGLAGAPRNEQFF.

This chain links TRBV6-5 with TRBJ1-4, with D possibly being TRBD1 (6 bases). The CDR3 sequence is 15 residues long. Trimming left V 6 bases short and J 8 bases short, with 19 bases between. Germline CDR1 MNHEY, CDR2 SVGAGI. The chain's CDR3 is CASSLLTGQKEKLFF. The CDR3 DNA sequence: TGTGCCAGCAGCCTCCTAACAGGACAGAAGGAAAAACTGTTTTTT.

This chain uses TRBV9 with TRBJ2-3; 9 positions match TRBD1. Trimming at V came to 2 bases and at J to 3 bases, leaving 4 bases not matched to a gene. This CDR3 has 15 residues. CDR1 and CDR2 from the germline V gene are SGDLS and YYNGEE. The CDR3 region has the DNA TGTGCCAGCAGCGTGAGGACAGGGGTTACAGATACGCAGTATTTT. This codes for CASSVRTGVTDTQYF.

The V gene is TRBV7-8, the J gene TRBJ2-1; TRBD1 matches at 9 bases. Trimming cost V 4 bases and J 7 bases; bases outside gene matches: 5. The CDR3 covers 14 residues. CDR1 and CDR2 (germline): SGHVS, FQNEAQ. The CDR3 nucleotides are TGTGCCAGCAGCTCCCGGGACAGGGTGAATGAGCAGTTCTTC. This translates into CASSSRDRVNEQFF. Complete variable domain (other parts from reference TRBV7-8 and TRBJ2-1): GAGVSQSPRYKVAKRGQDVALRCDPISGHVSLFWYQQALGQGPEFLTYFQNEAQLDKSGLPSDRFFAERPEGSVSTLKIQRTQQEDSAVYLCASSSRDRVNEQFFGPGTRLTVL.

The chain couples TRBV9 to TRBJ1-1; possible D gene TRBD1, 6 bases. V dropped 4 bases and J dropped 3 bases, with 13 bases sitting between them. The CDR3 is 14 amino acids. CDR1 and CDR2 from the germline V gene are SGDLS and YYNGEE. CDR3 in amino acids: CASSWGGGDTEAFF. The CDR3 coding sequence is TGTGCCAGCAGCTGGGGGGGCGGAGACACTGAAGCTTTCTTT.

This chain links TRBV6-5 with TRBJ1-2; D possibly corresponds to TRBD1 (6 bases). The CDR3 spans 13 residues. From germline, CDR1 is MNHEY and CDR2 SVGAGI. Trimming pared 2 bases from V and 4 bases from J, leaving 8 bases between. CDR3 sequence reads: CASSYEGVYGYTF. As DNA, the CDR3 is TGTGCCAGCAGTTACGAGGGGGTCTATGGCTACACCTTC.

This rearrangement joins TRBV6-6 to TRBJ2-1; 13 positions match TRBD2. J lost 9 bases, V lost 8 bases, and 10 bases had no gene match. This CDR3 has 15 residues. CDR1 MNHNY and CDR2 SVGAGI come from the germline V gene (reference sequence). This chain's CDR3 is CASSTSGGAVSEQFF. CDR3 nucleotide sequence: TGTGCCAGCTCAACTAGCGGGGGGGCAGTGAGTGAGCAGTTCTTC.

On this clone: This same CDR3 is encoded by further DNA sequences in the sample. This rearrangement joins TRBV6-5 to TRBJ2-1; 7 bases match TRBD2. CDR1 and CDR2 (germline): MNHEY, SVGAGI. The CDR3 has 15 residues. After removal of 2 bases from V and 4 bases from J, the junction contained 5 bases not matched to a gene. CDR3 sequence reads: CASSYAGDSYNEQFF. The CDR3 DNA reads TGTGCCAGCAGTTACGCGGGGGATTCTTACAATGAGCAGTTCTTC.

This clone was detected only a few times. The rearrangement links TRBV5-6 to TRBJ1-2; TRBD1 matches at 8 bases. CDR3 length equals 13 residues. V was pared by 5 bases and J by 8 bases, with 8 bases of the junction left unmatched. Germline assignment: CDR1 SGHDT and CDR2 YYEEEE. The CDR3 bases are TGTGCCAGCAGTCAACAGGGGGTAGGAGGCTACACCTTC. This sequence encodes CASSQQGVGGYTF.

The rearrangement links TRBV27 to TRBJ1-6; the D is unclear. The CDR3 loop spans 14 amino acids. Trimming pared 4 bases from V and 1 base from J, leaving 5 bases between. CDR1 is MNHEY and CDR2 is SMNVEV in the germline V gene (reference sequence). The CDR3 nucleotides read TGTGCCAGCAGTTCGGGGTCCTATAATTCACCCCTCCACTTT. Encoded protein: CASSSGSYNSPLHF.

The chain is built from TRBV4-1 and TRBJ1-5; TRBD1 agrees at 7 bases. Trimming removed 3 bases from V and 4 bases from J; junction bases left unmatched: 12. The CDR3 is 17 amino acids. The germline V gene encodes CDR1 MGHRA and CDR2 YSYEKL. The CDR3 region is CASSHAPHGTVNQPQHF. In DNA, the CDR3 is TGCGCCAGCAGCCATGCACCCCACGGGACAGTTAATCAGCCCCAGCATTTT.

This clone was observed a single time. V and J are TRBV6-5 and TRBJ1-2; TRBD1 matches 7 bases. CDR3 length: 12 residues. V shed 8 bases and J 4 bases; nucleotides not matched to a gene: 4. CDR1 MNHEY and CDR2 SVGAGI come from the germline V gene. CDR3 bases: TGTGCCAGCGAGGGGACAGTCTATGGCTACACCTTC. Amino acid sequence: CASEGTVYGYTF.

The chain combines TRBV29-1 with TRBJ2-1, with 14 positions matching TRBD2. The CDR3 runs 14 residues. Unmatched junction bases numbered 5, after V lost 4 bases and J lost 9 bases. The germline V gene encodes CDR1 SQVTM and CDR2 ANQGSEA. As DNA, the CDR3 is TGCAGCGTTGTAGGGACTAGCGGGGGTAGTGAGCAGTTCTTC. Translating it yields CSVVGTSGGSEQFF.

This clone was detected only once. The chain joins TRBV19 to TRBJ1-1; no firm D call. Germline CDR1 and CDR2: LNHDA and SQIVND (reference sequence). Trimming shortened V by 7 bases and J by 1 base, and 13 bases separated the two germline ends. CDR3 size: 14 residues. For the CDR3, the DNA is TGTGCCAGTACTACGGCGAGGAGGAACACTGAAGCTTTCTTT. Amino acid sequence: CASTTARRNTEAFF. The variable domain in full, with the rest retrieved from reference TRBV19 and TRBJ1-1, is DGGITQSPKYLFRKEGQNVTLSCEQNLNHDAMYWYRQDPGQGLRLIYYSQIVNDFQKGDIAEGYSVSREKKESFPLTVTSAQKNPTAFYLCASTTARRNTEAFFGQGTRLTVV.